This entry concerns a single TCR beta chain. The antigen is not known. The table came from immunoSEQ multiplex PCR; TCRdb's copy has only in-frame clones and leaves some out. The repertoire consists of about 92,000 clones, with about 45% occurring once and the leading ten covering more than 13%. These data come from a study of shared clonotypes between healthy human individuals. As for the study in general: With ages of 18 to 49, the donors were two women and a few men.

The germline CDR1 and CDR2 sequences are SQVTM and ANQGSEA. The V and J ends lost 2 bases and 6 bases respectively, with 7 bases between them. CDR3 size: 11 residues. Overall study findings and caveats: Expectations were that clonotype sharing among donors would be affected by sequencing depth.

The source of this sequence is a woman aged 40-49 years in good health. Some clones in this sample may be carry-over from other donors' samples. Sequenced input: PBMCs. This chain links TRBV29-1 with TRBJ1-2; D is undetermined. The CDR3 sequence is CSVEKRDGYTF. In DNA, the CDR3 is TGCAGCGTTGAAAAGAGAGATGGCTACACCTTC. Looking up the rest from reference TRBV29-1 and TRBJ1-2 gives the full variable domain: SAVISQKPSRDICQRGTSLTIQCQVDSQVTMMFWYRQQPGQSLTLIATANQGSEATYESGFVIDKFPISRPNLTFSTLTVSNMSPEDSSIYLCSVEKRDGYTFGSGTRLTVV.